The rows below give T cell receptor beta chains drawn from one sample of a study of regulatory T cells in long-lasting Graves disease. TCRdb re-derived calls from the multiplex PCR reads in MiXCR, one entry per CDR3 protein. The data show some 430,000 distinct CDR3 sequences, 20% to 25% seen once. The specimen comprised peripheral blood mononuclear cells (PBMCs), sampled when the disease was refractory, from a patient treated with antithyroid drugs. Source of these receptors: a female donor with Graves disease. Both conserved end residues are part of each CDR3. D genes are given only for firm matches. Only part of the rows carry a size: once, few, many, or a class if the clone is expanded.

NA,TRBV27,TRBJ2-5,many,TGTGCCAGCAGTTTGATGGCCGAAGAGACCCAGTACTTC,CASSLMAEETQYF
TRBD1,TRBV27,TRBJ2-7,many,TGTGCCAGCAGACCCGGGACAGCCGGCAAGTACGAGCAGTACTTC,CASRPGTAGKYEQYF
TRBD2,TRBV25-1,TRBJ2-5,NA,TGTGCCAGCAGTGACCGGACTAGCGGGGAAGAGACCCAGTACTTC,CASSDRTSGEETQYF
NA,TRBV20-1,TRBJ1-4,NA,TGCAGTGCTATCGGAGGGGTGGGGGAAAAACTGTTTTTT,CSAIGGVGEKLFF
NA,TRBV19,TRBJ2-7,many,TGTGCCAGTAGTTCAGGACAGGCGGGGGGTCACGAGCAGTACTTC,CASSSGQAGGHEQYF
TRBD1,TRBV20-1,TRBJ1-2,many,TGCAGTGCTCCCCGACAGGGGTTGGAGGGCTACACCTTC,CSAPRQGLEGYTF
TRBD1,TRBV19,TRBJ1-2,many,TGTGCCAGTAGTATCACTCCACAGGGGACCTATGGCTACACCTTC,CASSITPQGTYGYTF
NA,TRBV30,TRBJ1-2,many,TGTGCCTGGAGTGTTATACGTCACTATGGCTACACCTTC,CAWSVIRHYGYTF
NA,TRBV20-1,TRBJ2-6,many,TGCAGTGCGGAAGGGGTCAGGGGGGCCAACGTCCTGACTTTC,CSAEGVRGANVLTF
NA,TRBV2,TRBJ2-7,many,TGTGCCAGCACAACGGATACCTACGAGCAGTACTTC,CASTTDTYEQYF
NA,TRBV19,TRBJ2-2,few,TGTGCCAGAGGGGGTTCGAACACCGGGGAGCTGTTTTTT,CARGGSNTGELFF
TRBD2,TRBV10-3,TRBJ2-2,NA,TGTGCCATCAGTGAGTCGACTCTAGCGGAGGCTACCGGGGAGCTGTTTTTT,CAISESTLAEATGELFF
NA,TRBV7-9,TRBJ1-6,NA,TGTGCCAGTAGCTTAGAAGGTCCGGCTTCACCCCTCCACTTT,CASSLEGPASPLHF
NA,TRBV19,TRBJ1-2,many,TGTGCCAGTAGTATCCGGGGGAACTATGGCTACACCTTC,CASSIRGNYGYTF
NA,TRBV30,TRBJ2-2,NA,TGTGCCTGGAGGGAGCTAGCCCATGGGGAGCTGTTTTTT,CAWRELAHGELFF
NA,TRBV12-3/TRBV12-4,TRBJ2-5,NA,TGTGCCAGCAGTTTAGCGTCAAGGGCACTCCAAGAGACCCAGTACTTC,CASSLASRALQETQYF